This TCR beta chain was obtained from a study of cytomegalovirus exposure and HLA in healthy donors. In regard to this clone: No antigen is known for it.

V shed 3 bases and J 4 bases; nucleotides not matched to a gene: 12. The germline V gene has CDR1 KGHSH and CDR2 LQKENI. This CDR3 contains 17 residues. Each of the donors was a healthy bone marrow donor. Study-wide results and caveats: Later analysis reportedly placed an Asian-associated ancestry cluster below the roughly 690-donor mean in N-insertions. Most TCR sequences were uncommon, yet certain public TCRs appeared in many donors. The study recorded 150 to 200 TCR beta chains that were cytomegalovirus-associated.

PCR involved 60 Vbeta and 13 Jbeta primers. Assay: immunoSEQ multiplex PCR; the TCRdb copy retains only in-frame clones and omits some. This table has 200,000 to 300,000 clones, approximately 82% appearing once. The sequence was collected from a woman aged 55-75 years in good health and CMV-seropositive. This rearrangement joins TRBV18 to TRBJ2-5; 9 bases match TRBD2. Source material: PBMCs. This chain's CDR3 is CASSPPRGGRVGETQYF. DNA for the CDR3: TGTGCCAGCTCACCCCCCCGTGGCGGGAGGGTTGGAGAGACCCAGTACTTC. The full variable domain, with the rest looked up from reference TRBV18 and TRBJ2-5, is NAGVMQNPRHLVRRRGQEARLRCSPMKGHSHVYWYRQLPEEGLKFMVYLQKENIIDESGMPKERFSAEFPKEGPSILRIQQVVRGDSAAYFCASSPPRGGRVGETQYFGPGTRLLVL.